These T cell receptor beta chains were read from a single sample in a study of molecular identifiers for immune sequencing clone quantification. TCRdb itself ran the PCR reads through MiXCR, one entry per CDR3 protein. The data show tens of thousands of distinct CDR3 sequences, around 27% seen once. Input material: naive CD8+ T cells from blood, with Jurkat cell RNA spiked in. These receptors were obtained from a human donor in good health. Some libraries in this study had Jurkat cell RNA spiked in. The CDR3 runs from the conserved cysteine through the conserved F or W. The D gene is left open where the match is weak. Expanded clones are given a class, and other clones once, few, many or no size at all.

>TRBV27|many|NA|TRBJ1-5
CASRRDVDQPQHF
TGTGCCAGCAGAAGGGACGTTGATCAGCCCCAGCATTTT
>TRBV20-1|many|TRBD2|TRBJ2-7
CSAREVAGAVEQYF
TGCAGTGCTAGAGAGGTAGCGGGGGCAGTCGAGCAGTACTTC
>TRBV27|many|NA|TRBJ1-5
CASRAGDTGYPNQPQHF
TGTGCCAGCAGGGCGGGGGACACAGGTTACCCCAATCAGCCCCAGCATTTT
>TRBV6-2/TRBV6-3|many|NA|TRBJ1-5
CASSYVGPTDARHF
TGTGCCAGCAGTTACGTAGGTCCGACAGATGCCAGACATTTT
>TRBV4-1|many|NA|TRBJ2-7
CASSHQTTVTTSYEQYF
TGCGCCAGCAGCCATCAAACGACAGTTACGACCTCCTACGAGCAGTACTTC
>TRBV7-2|many|NA|TRBJ1-3
CASSLDWQGVGNTIYF
TGTGCCAGCAGCTTAGACTGGCAGGGTGTTGGAAACACCATATATTTT
>TRBV20-1|NA|TRBD1|TRBJ2-7
CSARAAGTGYEQYF
TGCAGTGCTAGAGCGGCCGGGACAGGCTACGAGCAGTACTTC
>TRBV4-3|many|NA|TRBJ2-2
CASSQQAWGAGELFF
TGCGCCAGCAGCCAGCAAGCTTGGGGGGCCGGGGAGCTGTTTTTT
>TRBV5-4|many|TRBD2|TRBJ2-7
CASRPSGSLGEQYF
TGTGCCAGCAGGCCCAGCGGGAGTTTGGGCGAGCAGTACTTC
>TRBV9|many|TRBD2|TRBJ2-7
CASSVGVAGGAYEQYF
TGTGCCAGCAGCGTAGGCGTAGCGGGGGGCGCATACGAGCAGTACTTC
>TRBV6-2/TRBV6-3|NA|TRBD2|TRBJ2-3
CTSSDGAGGASDTQYF
TGTACCAGCAGCGACGGGGCGGGAGGGGCCTCAGATACGCAGTATTTT
>TRBV6-2/TRBV6-3|many|TRBD2|TRBJ2-7
CASSFLLGLGFYEQYF
TGTGCCAGCAGTTTTCTCCTGGGACTAGGATTCTACGAGCAGTACTTC
>TRBV29-1|many|TRBD2|TRBJ2-7
CSVQASPGLATYEQYF
TGCAGCGTCCAAGCCTCCCCGGGACTAGCAACCTACGAGCAGTACTTC
>TRBV6-5|NA|NA|TRBJ2-2
CASSYSVAVKNTGELFF
TGTGCCAGCAGTTACTCAGTAGCGGTGAAGAACACCGGGGAGCTGTTTTTT
>TRBV7-9|many|NA|TRBJ1-4
CASSLSWRGTNEKLFF
TGTGCCAGCAGCTTATCTTGGAGGGGTACTAATGAAAAACTGTTTTTT
>TRBV4-3|many|TRBD1|TRBJ2-7
CASSQGTGIAYEQYF
TGCGCCAGCAGCCAGGGGACAGGGATTGCCTACGAGCAGTACTTC
>TRBV4-3|NA|NA|TRBJ2-2
CASSQDRQGRFFGELFF
TGCGCCAGCAGCCAAGATCGTCAGGGTCGGTTTTTCGGGGAGCTGTTTTTT
>TRBV5-5|many|NA|TRBJ2-7
CASSLVTANYEQYF
TGTGCCAGCAGCTTGGTAACGGCCAACTACGAGCAGTACTTC